This T cell receptor (beta chain) was recorded in a study of T-cell reconstitution after alpha-beta-depleted transplantation in children. Unique molecular identifiers were used to barcode this TCRbeta library. MiXCR was run by TCRdb on the PCR reads, yielding one entry per CDR3 protein. The sample shows over 550,000 distinct CDR3 sequences, over 9.5% of them seen only once. Germline CDR1 is SQVTM and CDR2 is ANQGSEA. The CDR3 covers 11 residues. Trimming shortened V by 6 bases and J by 4 bases, and 7 bases separated the two germline ends. Sequencing used PBMCs from the stem cell graft donor, obtained from the stem cell graft. The chain carries TRBV29-1 and TRBJ2-1; no firm D call. The TCR sequence derives from a human donor who donated a stem cell graft to a child with acute myeloid leukemia. The CDR3 loop is CSVTSYNEQFF. The CDR3, as DNA: TGCAGCGTCACTTCTTACAATGAGCAGTTCTTC.